Presented here are 7 T cell receptor beta chains from one specimen sequenced in a study of blood T cell repertoires in COVID-19. Libraries were prepared by immunoSEQ multiplex PCR; TCRdb keeps only in-frame clonotypes and omits some of them. The sample has roughly 250,000 clones, roughly 90% seen once. The sample was PBMCs or T cells enriched from blood (not recorded which). The origin of the receptors is a woman under 40 with acute COVID-19.

The chain is built from TRBV7-8 and TRBJ2-1; 10 nucleotides line up with TRBD2. The CDR3 consists of 16 residues. The germline V gene has CDR1 SGHVS and CDR2 FQNEAQ. V lost 5 bases to trimming and J lost 7 bases; unmatched junction nucleotides: 11. CDR3 bases: TGTGCCAGCAGCCGTCCAGGAGCGGGAGGGCCTAATGAGCAGTTCTTC. Protein sequence: CASSRPGAGGPNEQFF.

The chain has TRBV29-1 and TRBJ2-2; 8 positions match TRBD1. The CDR3 has 14 residues. CDR1 is SQVTM, CDR2 ANQGSEA, per germline. The trim removed 7 bases at V and 6 bases at J, leaving 10 bases unmatched. The CDR3 coding sequence is TGCAGCGCGAGGACAGGGAAGGTTGCCGGGGAGCTGTTTTTT. Its translation is CSARTGKVAGELFF.

This clone showed up just a few times. CDR3 in DNA: TGTGCCACCCGGGGGGGCACTGAAGCTTTCTTT. Its translation: CATRGGTEAFF. J is TRBJ1-1 and V is TRBV19; weak D call: TRBD1 (5 bases). The germline CDR1 and CDR2 sequences are LNHDA and SQIVND (reference sequence). The ends were cut back, 10 bases at V and 4 bases at J, with 10 bases in the middle. There are 11 residues in the CDR3. The full variable domain, rest sourced from reference TRBV19 and TRBJ1-1, is DGGITQSPKYLFRKEGQNVTLSCEQNLNHDAMYWYRQDPGQGLRLIYYSQIVNDFQKGDIAEGYSVSREKKESFPLTVTSAQKNPTAFYLCATRGGTEAFFGQGTRLTVV.

This chain uses TRBV3-1 (or the pseudogene TRBV3-2) with TRBJ2-4, with 12 bases lining up with TRBD2. This CDR3 contains 19 residues. Germline V CDR1 and CDR2: LGHDT, YNNKEL (reference sequence). V was pared by 0 bases and J by 0 bases, with 6 bases of the junction left unmatched. The CDR3 is CASSQESLAGGLAKNIQYF. The CDR3 coding sequence is TGTGCCAGCAGCCAAGAGTCGCTAGCGGGGGGGCTAGCCAAAAACATTCAGTACTTC.

The chain is built from TRBV20-1 and TRBJ2-5; D ambiguous. This CDR3 has 13 amino acids. CDR1 is DFQATT, CDR2 SNEGSKA, per germline (reference sequence). V was shortened by 3 bases and J by 4 bases, with 12 bases between the two germline ends. The DNA of the CDR3 is TGCAGTGCTAGTAACAGCCCCGCAGAGACCCAGTACTTC. This sequence encodes CSASNSPAETQYF.

V usage is TRBV4-2 and J usage is TRBJ1-2; TRBD1 matches at 7 bases. With V trimmed by 5 bases and J by 4 bases, 7 bases remained unmatched. CDR3 length equals 14 residues. CDR1 LGHNA and CDR2 YNFKEQ come from the germline V gene. CDR3 protein: CASSTPGTVYGYTF. The CDR3 DNA reads as TGTGCCAGCAGCACACCCGGGACAGTCTATGGCTACACCTTC.

The chain carries TRBV9 and TRBJ2-3; 8 positions match TRBD2. The CDR3 totals 16 residues. V lost 0 bases, J lost 0 bases, and 3 bases stayed unmatched. Per germline, CDR1 SGDLS and CDR2 YYNGEE. The CDR3 sequence: CASSVGSSGSTDTQYF. The CDR3 coding sequence is TGTGCCAGCAGCGTAGGGTCTAGCGGGAGCACAGATACGCAGTATTTT.